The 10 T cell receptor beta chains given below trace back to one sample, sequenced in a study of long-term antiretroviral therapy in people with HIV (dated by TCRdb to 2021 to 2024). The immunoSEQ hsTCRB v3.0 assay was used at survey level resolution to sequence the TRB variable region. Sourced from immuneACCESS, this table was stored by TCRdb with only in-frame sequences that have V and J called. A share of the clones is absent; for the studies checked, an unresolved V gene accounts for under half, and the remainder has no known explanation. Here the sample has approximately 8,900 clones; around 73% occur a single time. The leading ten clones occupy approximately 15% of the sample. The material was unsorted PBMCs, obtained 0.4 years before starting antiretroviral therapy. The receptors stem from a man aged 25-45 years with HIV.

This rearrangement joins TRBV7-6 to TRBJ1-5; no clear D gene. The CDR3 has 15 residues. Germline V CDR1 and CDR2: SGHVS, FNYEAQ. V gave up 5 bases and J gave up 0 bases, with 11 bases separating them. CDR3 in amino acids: CASSPTWGSNQPQHF. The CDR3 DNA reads TGTGCCAGCAGCCCCACATGGGGTAGCAATCAGCCCCAGCATTTT.

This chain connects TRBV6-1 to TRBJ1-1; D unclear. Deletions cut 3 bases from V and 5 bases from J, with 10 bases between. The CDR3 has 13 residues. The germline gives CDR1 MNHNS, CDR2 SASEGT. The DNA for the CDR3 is TGTGCCAGCAGTGACGGGGTATGGACTGAAGCTTTCTTT. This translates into CASSDGVWTEAFF.

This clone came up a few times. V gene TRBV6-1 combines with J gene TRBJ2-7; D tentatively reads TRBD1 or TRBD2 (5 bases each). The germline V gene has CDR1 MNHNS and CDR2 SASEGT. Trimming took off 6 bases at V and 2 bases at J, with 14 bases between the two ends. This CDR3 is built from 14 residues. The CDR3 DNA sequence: TGTGCCAGCAGACGGCAGCTGGGGGCCTACGAGCAGTACTTC. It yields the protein CASRRQLGAYEQYF.

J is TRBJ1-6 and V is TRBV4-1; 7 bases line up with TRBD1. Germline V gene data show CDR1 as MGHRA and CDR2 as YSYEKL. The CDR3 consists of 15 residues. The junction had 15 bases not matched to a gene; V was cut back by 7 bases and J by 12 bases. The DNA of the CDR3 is TGCGCCAGCACTCCGATACTGCAGGGGGGAGGACCCCTCCACTTT. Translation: CASTPILQGGGPLHF.

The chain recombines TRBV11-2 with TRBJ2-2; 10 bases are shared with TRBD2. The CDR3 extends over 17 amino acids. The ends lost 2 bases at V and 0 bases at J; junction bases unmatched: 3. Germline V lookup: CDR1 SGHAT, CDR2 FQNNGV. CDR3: CASSLRAGGTNTGELFF. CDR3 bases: TGTGCCAGCAGCTTACGAGCGGGAGGGACGAACACCGGGGAGCTGTTTTTT.

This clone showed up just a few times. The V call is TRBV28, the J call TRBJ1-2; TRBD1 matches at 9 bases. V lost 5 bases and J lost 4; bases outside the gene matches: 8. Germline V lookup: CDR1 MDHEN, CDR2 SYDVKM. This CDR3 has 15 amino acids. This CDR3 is CASSPGTGSGYGYTF. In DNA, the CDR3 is TGTGCCAGCAGTCCCGGGACAGGGAGCGGCTATGGCTACACCTTC.

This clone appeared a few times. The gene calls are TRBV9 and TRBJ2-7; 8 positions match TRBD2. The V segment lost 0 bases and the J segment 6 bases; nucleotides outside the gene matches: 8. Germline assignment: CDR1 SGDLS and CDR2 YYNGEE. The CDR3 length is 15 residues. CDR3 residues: CASSVDGGGTLEQYF. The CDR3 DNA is TGTGCCAGCAGCGTAGATGGCGGGGGGACCCTCGAGCAGTACTTC.

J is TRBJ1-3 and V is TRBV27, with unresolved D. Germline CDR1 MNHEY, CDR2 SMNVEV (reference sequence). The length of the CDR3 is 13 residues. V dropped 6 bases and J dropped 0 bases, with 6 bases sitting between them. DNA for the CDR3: TGTGCCAGCAGGTTCATCTCTGGAAACACCATATATTTT. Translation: CASRFISGNTIYF.

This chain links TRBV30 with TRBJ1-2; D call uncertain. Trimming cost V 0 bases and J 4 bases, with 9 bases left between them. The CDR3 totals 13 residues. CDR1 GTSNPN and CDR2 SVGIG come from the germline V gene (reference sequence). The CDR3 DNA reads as TGTGCCTGGAGTGTAAAACGGGGCTATGGCTACACCTTC. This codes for CAWSVKRGYGYTF.

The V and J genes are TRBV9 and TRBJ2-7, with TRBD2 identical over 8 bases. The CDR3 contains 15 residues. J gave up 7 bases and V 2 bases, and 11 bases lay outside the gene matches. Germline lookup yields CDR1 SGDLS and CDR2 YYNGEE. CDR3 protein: CASSVDSGALREQYF. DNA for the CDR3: TGTGCCAGCAGCGTGGATAGCGGGGCTCTACGGGAGCAGTACTTC. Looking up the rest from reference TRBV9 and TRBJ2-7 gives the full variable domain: DSGVTQTPKHLITATGQRVTLRCSPRSGDLSVYWYQQSLDQGLQFLIQYYNGEERAKGNILERFSAQQFPDLHSELNLSSLELGDSALYFCASSVDSGALREQYFGPGTRLTVT.